The present entry profiles one TCR beta chain with its context. CDR3 length equals 16 residues. V lost 2 bases to trimming and J lost 4 bases, with 15 bases between them. Measured with immunoSEQ multiplex PCR; TCRdb has only the in-frame clones, and not every one. Of under 400,000 clones listed, around 87% are singletons. The sample's treatment: around 19 received Ad26.COV2.S at low or high dose, single or two shots; about 5 received placebo; per-sample allocation not given. Sampling happened 63 days after the first vaccine or placebo injection. This sample stems from a study of Ad26.COV2.S vaccination and SARS-CoV-2 variants. Overall study: Once, or twice with 56 days between doses, Ad26.COV2.S was given intramuscularly.

J is TRBJ2-2 and V is TRBV5-3; D might be TRBD2 (6 bases). TRBV5-3 falls under the ORF class, with uncertain function. The sample in question was peripheral blood, obtained in a trial of Ad26.COV2.S vaccine versus placebo. The source is a person aged 18-65 years who received the Ad26.COV2.S COVID-19 vaccine or a placebo. In DNA, the CDR3 is TGTGCCAGAAGCTTACCCCCGCGGGGCCCCACCGGGGAGCTGTTTTTT. The encoded protein is CARSLPPRGPTGELFF.